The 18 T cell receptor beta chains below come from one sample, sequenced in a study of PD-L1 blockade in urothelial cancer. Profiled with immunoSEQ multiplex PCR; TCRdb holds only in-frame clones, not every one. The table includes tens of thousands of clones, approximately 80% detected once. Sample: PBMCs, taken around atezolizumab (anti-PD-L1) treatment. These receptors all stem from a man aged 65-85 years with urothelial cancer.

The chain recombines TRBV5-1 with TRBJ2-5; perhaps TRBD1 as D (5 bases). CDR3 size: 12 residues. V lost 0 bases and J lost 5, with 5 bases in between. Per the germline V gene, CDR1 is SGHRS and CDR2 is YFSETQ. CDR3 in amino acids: CASSLGQETQYF. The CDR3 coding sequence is TGCGCCAGCAGCTTGGGACAGGAGACCCAGTACTTC.

CDR3 protein: CASSVASGGNEQFF. Here the CDR3 DNA reads TGTGCCAGCAGCGTAGCATCGGGGGGCAATGAGCAGTTCTTC. The chain employs TRBV9 and TRBJ2-1, with 7 positions matching TRBD2. V lost 0 bases and J lost 6; bases outside the gene matches: 3. Germline lookup yields CDR1 SGDLS and CDR2 YYNGEE. This CDR3 is 14 amino acids long. The full variable domain, with the rest looked up from reference TRBV9 and TRBJ2-1, is DSGVTQTPKHLITATGQRVTLRCSPRSGDLSVYWYQQSLDQGLQFLIQYYNGEERAKGNILERFSAQQFPDLHSELNLSSLELGDSALYFCASSVASGGNEQFFGPGTRLTVL.

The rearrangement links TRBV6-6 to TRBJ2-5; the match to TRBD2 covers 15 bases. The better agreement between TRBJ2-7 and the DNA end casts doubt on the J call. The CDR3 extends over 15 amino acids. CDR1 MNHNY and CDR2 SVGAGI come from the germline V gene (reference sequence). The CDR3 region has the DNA TGTGCCAGCAGGGGGACTAGCGGGAGGTCCGCCGAGCAGTACTTC. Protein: CASRGTSGRSAEQYF.

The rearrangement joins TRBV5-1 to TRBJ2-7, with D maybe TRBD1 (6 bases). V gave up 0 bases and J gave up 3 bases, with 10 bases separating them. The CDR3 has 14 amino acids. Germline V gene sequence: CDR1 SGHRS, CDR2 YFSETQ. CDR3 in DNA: TGCGCCAGCAGCTTGGAAGGACAGAACTACGAGCAGTACTTC. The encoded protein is CASSLEGQNYEQYF.

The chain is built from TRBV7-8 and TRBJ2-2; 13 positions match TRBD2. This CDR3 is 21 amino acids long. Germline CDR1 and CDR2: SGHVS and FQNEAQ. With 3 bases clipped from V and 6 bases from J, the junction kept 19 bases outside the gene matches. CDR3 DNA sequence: TGTGCCAGCAGCTTGTTATACGGACTAGCGGGAGTAGATAGTCCGGCCGGGGAGCTGTTTTTT. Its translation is CASSLLYGLAGVDSPAGELFF.

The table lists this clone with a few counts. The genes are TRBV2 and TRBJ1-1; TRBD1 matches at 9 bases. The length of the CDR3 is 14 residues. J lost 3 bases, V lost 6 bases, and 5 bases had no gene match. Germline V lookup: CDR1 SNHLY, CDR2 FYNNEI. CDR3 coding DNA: TGTGCCAGCAGGGTACAGGGGGCTTACACTGAAGCTTTCTTT. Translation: CASRVQGAYTEAFF. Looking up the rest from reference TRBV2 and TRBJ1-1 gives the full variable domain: EPEVTQTPSHQVTQMGQEVILRCVPISNHLYFYWYRQILGQKVEFLVSFYNNEISEKSEIFDDQFSVERPDGSNFTLKIRSTKLEDSAMYFCASRVQGAYTEAFFGQGTRLTVV.

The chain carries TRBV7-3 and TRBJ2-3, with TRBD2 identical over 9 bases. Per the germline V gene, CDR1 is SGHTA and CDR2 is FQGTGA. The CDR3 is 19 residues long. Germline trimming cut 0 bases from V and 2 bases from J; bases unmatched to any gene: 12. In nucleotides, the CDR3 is TGTGCCAGCAGCTTAACAGGGGGCAAGGTAGCGGGGGCCACAGATACGCAGTATTTT. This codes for CASSLTGGKVAGATDTQYF.

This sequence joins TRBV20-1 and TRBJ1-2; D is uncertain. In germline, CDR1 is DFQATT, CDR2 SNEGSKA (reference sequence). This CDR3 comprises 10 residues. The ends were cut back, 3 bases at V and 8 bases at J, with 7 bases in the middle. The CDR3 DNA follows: TGCAGTGCTAGCTCTGTCGGCTACACCTTC. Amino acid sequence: CSASSVGYTF.

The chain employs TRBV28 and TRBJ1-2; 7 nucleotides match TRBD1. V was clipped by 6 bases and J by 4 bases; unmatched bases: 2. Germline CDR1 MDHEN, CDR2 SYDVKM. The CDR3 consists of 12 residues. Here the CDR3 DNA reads TGTGCCAGCAGCCCAGGGGGCTATGGCTACACCTTC. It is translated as CASSPGGYGYTF.

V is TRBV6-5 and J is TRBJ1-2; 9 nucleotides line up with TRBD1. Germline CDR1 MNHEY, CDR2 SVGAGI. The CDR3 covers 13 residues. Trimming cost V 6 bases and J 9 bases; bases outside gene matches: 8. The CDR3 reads CASSRGQGGSYTF. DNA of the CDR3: TGTGCCAGCAGCCGGGGACAGGGCGGAAGCTACACCTTC.

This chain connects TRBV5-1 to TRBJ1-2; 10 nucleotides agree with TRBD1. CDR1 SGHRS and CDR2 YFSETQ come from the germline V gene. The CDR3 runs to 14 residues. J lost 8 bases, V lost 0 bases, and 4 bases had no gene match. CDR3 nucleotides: TGCGCCAGCAGCTTGGAGAGGGACAGGGGAGGCTACACCTTC. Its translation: CASSLERDRGGYTF.

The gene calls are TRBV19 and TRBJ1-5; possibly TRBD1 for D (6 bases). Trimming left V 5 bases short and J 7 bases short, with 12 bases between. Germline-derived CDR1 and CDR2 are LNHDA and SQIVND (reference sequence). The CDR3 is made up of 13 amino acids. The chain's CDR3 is CASSAGVGQPQHF. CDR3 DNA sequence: TGTGCCAGTAGTGCAGGGGTGGGACAGCCCCAGCATTTT.

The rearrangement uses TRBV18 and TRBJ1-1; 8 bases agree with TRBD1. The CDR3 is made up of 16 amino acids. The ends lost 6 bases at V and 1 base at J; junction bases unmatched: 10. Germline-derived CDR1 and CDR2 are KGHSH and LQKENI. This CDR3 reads CASSRGQAASNTEAFF. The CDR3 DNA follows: TGTGCCAGCTCGCGGGGACAGGCCGCATCGAACACTGAAGCTTTCTTT. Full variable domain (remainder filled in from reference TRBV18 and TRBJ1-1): NAGVMQNPRHLVRRRGQEARLRCSPMKGHSHVYWYRQLPEEGLKFMVYLQKENIIDESGMPKERFSAEFPKEGPSILRIQQVVRGDSAAYFCASSRGQAASNTEAFFGQGTRLTVV.

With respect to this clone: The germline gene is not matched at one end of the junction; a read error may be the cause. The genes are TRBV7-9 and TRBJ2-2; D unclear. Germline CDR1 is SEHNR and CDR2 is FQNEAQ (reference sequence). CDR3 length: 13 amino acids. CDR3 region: CASSVALTGELFF. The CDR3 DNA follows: TGTGCCAGCAGCGTAGCCCTCACCGGGGAGCTGTTTTTT.

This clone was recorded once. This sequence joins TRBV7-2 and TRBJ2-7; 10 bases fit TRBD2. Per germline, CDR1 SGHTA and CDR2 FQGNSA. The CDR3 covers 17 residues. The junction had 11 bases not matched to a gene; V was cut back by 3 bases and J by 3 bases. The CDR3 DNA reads TGTGCCAGCAGCTTGGGGAGCGGGAGGGCCTACGTCTACGAGCAGTACTTC. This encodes CASSLGSGRAYVYEQYF. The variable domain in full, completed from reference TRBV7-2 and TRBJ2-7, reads GAGVSQSPSNKVTEKGKDVELRCDPISGHTALYWYRQSLGQGLEFLIYFQGNSAPDKSGLPSDRFSAERTGGSVSTLTIQRTQQEDSAVYLCASSLGSGRAYVYEQYFGPGTRLTVT.

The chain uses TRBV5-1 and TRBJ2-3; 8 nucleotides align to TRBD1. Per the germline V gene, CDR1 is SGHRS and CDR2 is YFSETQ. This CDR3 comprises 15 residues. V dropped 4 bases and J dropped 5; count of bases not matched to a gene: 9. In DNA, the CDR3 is TGCGCCAGCAGCGTGACAGGGGACCGCGGAGATACGCAGTATTTT. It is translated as CASSVTGDRGDTQYF.

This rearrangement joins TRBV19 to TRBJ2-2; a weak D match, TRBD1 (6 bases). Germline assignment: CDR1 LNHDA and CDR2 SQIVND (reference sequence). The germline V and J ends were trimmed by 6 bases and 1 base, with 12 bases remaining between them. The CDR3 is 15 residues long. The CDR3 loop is CASRTTGKNTGELFF. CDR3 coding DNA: TGTGCCAGTAGGACTACAGGGAAGAACACCGGGGAGCTGTTTTTT. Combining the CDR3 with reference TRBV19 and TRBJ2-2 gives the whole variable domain DGGITQSPKYLFRKEGQNVTLSCEQNLNHDAMYWYRQDPGQGLRLIYYSQIVNDFQKGDIAEGYSVSREKKESFPLTVTSAQKNPTAFYLCASRTTGKNTGELFFGEGSRLTVL.

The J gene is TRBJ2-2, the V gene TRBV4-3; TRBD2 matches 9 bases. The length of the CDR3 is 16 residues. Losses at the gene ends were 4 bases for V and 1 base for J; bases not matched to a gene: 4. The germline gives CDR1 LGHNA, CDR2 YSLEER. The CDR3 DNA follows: TGCGCCAGCAGCCCCATACTAGCGGGGAACACCGGGGAGCTGTTTTTT. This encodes CASSPILAGNTGELFF.